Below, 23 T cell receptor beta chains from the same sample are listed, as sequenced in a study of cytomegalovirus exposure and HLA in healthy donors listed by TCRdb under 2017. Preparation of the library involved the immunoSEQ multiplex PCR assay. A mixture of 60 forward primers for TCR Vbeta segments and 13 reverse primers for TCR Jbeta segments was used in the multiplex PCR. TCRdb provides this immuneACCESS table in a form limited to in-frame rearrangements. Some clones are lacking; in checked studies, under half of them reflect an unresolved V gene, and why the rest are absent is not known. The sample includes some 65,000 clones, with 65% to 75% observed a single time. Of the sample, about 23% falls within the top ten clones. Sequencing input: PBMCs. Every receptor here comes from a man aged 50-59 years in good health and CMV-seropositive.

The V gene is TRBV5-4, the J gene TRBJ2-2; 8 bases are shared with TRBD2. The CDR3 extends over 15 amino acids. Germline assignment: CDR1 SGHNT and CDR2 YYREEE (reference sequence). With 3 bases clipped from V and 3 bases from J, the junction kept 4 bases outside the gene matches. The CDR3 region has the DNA TGTGCCAGCAGCTCGGGACTAGAAGACACCGGGGAGCTGTTTTTT. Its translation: CASSSGLEDTGELFF.

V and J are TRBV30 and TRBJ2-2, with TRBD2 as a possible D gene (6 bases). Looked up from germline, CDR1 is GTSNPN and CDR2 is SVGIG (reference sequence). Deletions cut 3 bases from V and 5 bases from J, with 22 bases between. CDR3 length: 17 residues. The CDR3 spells CAWSKPPTREETGELFF. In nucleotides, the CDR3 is TGTGCCTGGAGCAAACCCCCGACAAGGGAGGAGACCGGGGAGCTGTTTTTT.

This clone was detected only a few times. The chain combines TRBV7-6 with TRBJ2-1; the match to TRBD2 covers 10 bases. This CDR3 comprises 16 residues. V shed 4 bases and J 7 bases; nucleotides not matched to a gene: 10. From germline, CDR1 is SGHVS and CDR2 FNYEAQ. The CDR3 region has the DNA TGTGCCAGCAGCTCCCTAGCGGGAGCCGGAGGGAATGAGCAGTTCTTC. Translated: CASSSLAGAGGNEQFF.

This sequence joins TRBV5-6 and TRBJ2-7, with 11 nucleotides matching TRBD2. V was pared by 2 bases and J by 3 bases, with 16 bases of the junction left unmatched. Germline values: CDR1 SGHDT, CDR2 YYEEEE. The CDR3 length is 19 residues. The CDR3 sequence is CASSFRTSGGDQPFYEQYF. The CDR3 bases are TGTGCCAGCAGCTTTAGAACTAGCGGGGGTGACCAACCATTCTACGAGCAGTACTTC.

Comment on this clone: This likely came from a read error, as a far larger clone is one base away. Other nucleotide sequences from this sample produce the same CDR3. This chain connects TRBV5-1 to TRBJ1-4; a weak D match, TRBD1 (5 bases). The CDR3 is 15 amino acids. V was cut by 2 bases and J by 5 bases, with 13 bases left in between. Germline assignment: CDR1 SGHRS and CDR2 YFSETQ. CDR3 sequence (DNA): TGCGCCAGCAGCTTCTCGGGTCAGGGAAATGAAAAACTGTTTTTT. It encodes CASSFSGQGNEKLFF.

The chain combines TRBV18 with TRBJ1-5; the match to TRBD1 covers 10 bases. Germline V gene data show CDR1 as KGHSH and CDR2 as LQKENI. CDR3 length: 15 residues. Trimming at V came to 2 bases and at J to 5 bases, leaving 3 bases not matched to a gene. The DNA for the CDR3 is TGTGCCAGCTCACCAGGGACAGGGGCACATCAGCCCCAGCATTTT. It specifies CASSPGTGAHQPQHF.

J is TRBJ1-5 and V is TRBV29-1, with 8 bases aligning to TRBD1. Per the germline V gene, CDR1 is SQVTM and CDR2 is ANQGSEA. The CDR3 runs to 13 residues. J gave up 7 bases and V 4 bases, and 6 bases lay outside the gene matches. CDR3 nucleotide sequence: TGCAGCGTTGGGACAGGGTACGGGCAGCCCCAGCATTTT. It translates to CSVGTGYGQPQHF.

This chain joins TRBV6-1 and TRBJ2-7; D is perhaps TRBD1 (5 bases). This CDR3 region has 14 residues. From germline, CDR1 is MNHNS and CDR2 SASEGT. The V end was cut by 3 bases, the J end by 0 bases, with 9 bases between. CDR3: CASSDQGLSYEQYF. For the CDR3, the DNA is TGTGCCAGCAGTGATCAGGGTCTCTCCTACGAGCAGTACTTC.

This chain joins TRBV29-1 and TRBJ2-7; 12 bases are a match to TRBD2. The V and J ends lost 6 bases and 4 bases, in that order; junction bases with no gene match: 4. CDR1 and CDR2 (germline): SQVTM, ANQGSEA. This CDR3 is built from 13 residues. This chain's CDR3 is CSVRTSGVYEQYF. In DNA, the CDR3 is TGCAGCGTCAGGACTAGCGGGGTTTACGAGCAGTACTTC.

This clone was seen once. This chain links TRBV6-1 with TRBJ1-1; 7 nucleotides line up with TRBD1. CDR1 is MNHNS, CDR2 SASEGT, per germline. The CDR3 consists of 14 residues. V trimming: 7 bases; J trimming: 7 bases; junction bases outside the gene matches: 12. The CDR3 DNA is TGTGCCAGCACCTTCGAGAGGGGGCAGGATGAAGCTTTCTTT. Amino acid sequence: CASTFERGQDEAFF.

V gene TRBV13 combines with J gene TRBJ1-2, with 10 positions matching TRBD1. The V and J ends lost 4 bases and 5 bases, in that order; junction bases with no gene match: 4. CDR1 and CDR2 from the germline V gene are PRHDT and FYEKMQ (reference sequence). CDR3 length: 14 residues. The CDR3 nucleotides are TGTGCCAGCAGCTCCGACAGGGGGCGATATGGCTACACCTTC. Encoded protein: CASSSDRGRYGYTF. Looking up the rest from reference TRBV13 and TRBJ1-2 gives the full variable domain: AAGVIQSPRHLIKEKRETATLKCYPIPRHDTVYWYQQGPGQDPQFLISFYEKMQSDKGSIPDRFSAQQFSDYHSELNMSSLELGDSALYFCASSSDRGRYGYTFGSGTRLTVV.

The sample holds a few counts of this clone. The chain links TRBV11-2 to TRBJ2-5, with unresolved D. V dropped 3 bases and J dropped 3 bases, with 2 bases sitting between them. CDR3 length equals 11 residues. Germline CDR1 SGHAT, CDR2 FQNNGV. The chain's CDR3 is CASSFKETQYF. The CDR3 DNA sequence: TGTGCCAGCAGCTTTAAAGAGACCCAGTACTTC.

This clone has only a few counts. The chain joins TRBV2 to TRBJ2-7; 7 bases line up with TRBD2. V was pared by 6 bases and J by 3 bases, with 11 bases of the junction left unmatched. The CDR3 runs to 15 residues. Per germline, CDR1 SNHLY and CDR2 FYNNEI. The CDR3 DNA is TGTGCCAGCAGCGCCCCCCTCGGGGAGGGCTACGAGCAGTACTTC. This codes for CASSAPLGEGYEQYF. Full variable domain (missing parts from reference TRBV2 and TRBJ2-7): EPEVTQTPSHQVTQMGQEVILRCVPISNHLYFYWYRQILGQKVEFLVSFYNNEISEKSEIFDDQFSVERPDGSNFTLKIRSTKLEDSAMYFCASSAPLGEGYEQYFGPGTRLTVT.

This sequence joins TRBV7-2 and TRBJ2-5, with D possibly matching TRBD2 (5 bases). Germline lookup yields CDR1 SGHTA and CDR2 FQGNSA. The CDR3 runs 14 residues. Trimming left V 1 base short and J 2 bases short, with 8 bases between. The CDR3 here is CASSLGGSQETQYF. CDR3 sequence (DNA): TGTGCCAGCAGCTTAGGAGGGTCACAAGAGACCCAGTACTTC.

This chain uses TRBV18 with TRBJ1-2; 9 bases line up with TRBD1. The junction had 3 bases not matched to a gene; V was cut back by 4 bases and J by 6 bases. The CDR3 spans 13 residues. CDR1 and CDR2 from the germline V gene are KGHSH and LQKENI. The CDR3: CASSLTGGDGYTF. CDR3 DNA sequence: TGTGCCAGCTCACTAACAGGGGGCGATGGCTACACCTTC.

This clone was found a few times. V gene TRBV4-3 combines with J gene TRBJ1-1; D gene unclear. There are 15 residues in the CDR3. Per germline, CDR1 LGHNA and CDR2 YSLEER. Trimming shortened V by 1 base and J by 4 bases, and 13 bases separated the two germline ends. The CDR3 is CASSQAPEFGTEAFF. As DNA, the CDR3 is TGCGCCAGCAGCCAAGCTCCGGAGTTCGGCACTGAAGCTTTCTTT.

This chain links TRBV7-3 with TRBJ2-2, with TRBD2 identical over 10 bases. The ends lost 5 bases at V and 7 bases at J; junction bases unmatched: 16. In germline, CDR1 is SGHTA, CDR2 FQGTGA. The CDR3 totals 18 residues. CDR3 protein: CASSPRFASGRAGGELFF. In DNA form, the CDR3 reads TGTGCCAGCAGCCCCCGGTTCGCGAGCGGGAGGGCGGGCGGGGAGCTGTTTTTT.

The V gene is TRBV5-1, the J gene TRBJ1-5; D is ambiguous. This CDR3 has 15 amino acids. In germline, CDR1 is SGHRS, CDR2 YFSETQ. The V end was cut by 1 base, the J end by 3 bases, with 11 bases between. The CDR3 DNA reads TGCGCCAGCAGCTTGCCCCGAAGAGACAATCAGCCCCAGCATTTT. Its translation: CASSLPRRDNQPQHF.

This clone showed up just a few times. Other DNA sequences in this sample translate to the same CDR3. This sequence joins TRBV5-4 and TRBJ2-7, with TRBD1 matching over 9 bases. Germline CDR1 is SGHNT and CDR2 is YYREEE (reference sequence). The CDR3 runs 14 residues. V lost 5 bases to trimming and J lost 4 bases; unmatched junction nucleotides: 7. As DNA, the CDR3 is TGTGCCAGCAGTCTGGGACAGGGAGGATACGAGCAGTACTTC. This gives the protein CASSLGQGGYEQYF.

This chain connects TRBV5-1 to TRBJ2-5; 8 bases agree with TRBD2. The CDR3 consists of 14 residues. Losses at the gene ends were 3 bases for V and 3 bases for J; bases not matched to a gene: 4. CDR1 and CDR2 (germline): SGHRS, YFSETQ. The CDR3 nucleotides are TGCGCCAGCAGCTCGGGGGGGGAGAAAGAGACCCAGTACTTC. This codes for CASSSGGEKETQYF.

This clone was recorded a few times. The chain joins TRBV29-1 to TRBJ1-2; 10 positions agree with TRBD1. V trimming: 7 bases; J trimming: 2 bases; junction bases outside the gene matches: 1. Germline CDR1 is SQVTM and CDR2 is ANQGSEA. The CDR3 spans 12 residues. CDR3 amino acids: CSGQGANYGYTF. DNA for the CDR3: TGCAGCGGACAGGGGGCCAACTATGGCTACACCTTC.

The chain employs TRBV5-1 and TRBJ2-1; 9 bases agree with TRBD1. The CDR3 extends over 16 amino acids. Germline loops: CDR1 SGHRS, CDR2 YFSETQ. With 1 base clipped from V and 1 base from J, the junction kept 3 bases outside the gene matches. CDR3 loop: CASSLQTGGSYNEQFF. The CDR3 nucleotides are TGCGCCAGCAGCTTGCAGACAGGGGGTTCCTACAATGAGCAGTTCTTC.

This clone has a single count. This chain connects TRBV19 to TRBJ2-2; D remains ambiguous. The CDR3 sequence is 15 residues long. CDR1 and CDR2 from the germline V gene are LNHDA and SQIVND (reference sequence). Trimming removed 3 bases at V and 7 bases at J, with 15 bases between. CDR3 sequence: CASSMRPHPSGELFF. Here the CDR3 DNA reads TGTGCCAGTAGTATGCGCCCCCACCCTAGCGGGGAGCTGTTTTTT.